Following are 25 T cell receptor beta chains from one sample sequenced in a study of human T cells and chemical hapten exposure. This sample's time point: pre-sensitization, week 0. Treatment defined: therapeutic diphenylcyclopropenone sensitization with weekly scalp DPC. TCRdb redid the calling of the RACE reads with MiXCR, one entry per CDR3 protein. The data hold tens of thousands of distinct CDR3 sequences, with approximately 15% observed a single time. Here the sequenced sample was whole blood, taken in connection with sensitization to the hapten diphenylcyclopropenone (DPC). Receptors were obtained from a woman in her forties or fifties with alopecia areata. Some clones in this sample may be carry-over from other donors' samples.

The V call is TRBV12-3 or TRBV12-4, the J call TRBJ2-3; 9 bases align to TRBD2. The CDR3 consists of 14 residues. Unmatched junction bases numbered 3, after V lost 6 bases and J lost 2 bases. CDR3 coding DNA: TGTGCCAGCAGCCGCGGGAGGGCCACAGATACGCAGTATTTT. Protein product: CASSRGRATDTQYF.

This clonotype has only a few counts. The gene calls are TRBV9 and TRBJ1-2; D not resolved. CDR1 is SGDLS, CDR2 YYNGEE, per germline. The CDR3 extends over 12 amino acids. V was pared by 7 bases and J by 7 bases, with 14 bases between. The CDR3 spells CASALDWRGYTF. In DNA form, the CDR3 reads TGTGCCAGCGCACTGGACTGGCGTGGCTACACCTTC. Using reference TRBV9 and TRBJ1-2 for the parts outside the CDR3, the full variable domain is DSGVTQTPKHLITATGQRVTLRCSPRSGDLSVYWYQQSLDQGLQFLIQYYNGEERAKGNILERFSAQQFPDLHSELNLSSLELGDSALYFCASALDWRGYTFGSGTRLTVV.

The chain recombines TRBV18 with TRBJ2-7; 10 bases agree with TRBD1. Germline CDR1 reads KGHSH; CDR2 reads LQKENI. V trimming: 4 bases; J trimming: 3 bases; junction bases outside the gene matches: 6. This CDR3 is built from 15 residues. The DNA for the CDR3 is TGTGCCAGCTCACGTTCCGGGACAGGGGTCTACGAGCAGTACTTC. Translation gives CASSRSGTGVYEQYF. Combining the CDR3 with reference TRBV18 and TRBJ2-7 gives the whole variable domain NAGVMQNPRHLVRRRGQEARLRCSPMKGHSHVYWYRQLPEEGLKFMVYLQKENIIDESGMPKERFSAEFPKEGPSILRIQQVVRGDSAAYFCASSRSGTGVYEQYFGPGTRLTVT.

This clonotype appeared a few times. The V and J genes are TRBV5-4 and TRBJ1-4; D is unresolved. This CDR3 is 15 amino acids long. V was trimmed by 7 bases and J by 0 bases, leaving 13 bases between them. Germline V gene sequence: CDR1 SGHNT, CDR2 YYREEE (reference sequence). The CDR3, as DNA: TGTGCCAGCCGCCCCGGGGAAGCAACTAATGAAAAACTGTTTTTT. Translation: CASRPGEATNEKLFF.

This clonotype has only a few counts. The chain links TRBV28 to TRBJ2-3, with TRBD2 matching 13 bases. The CDR3 covers 15 residues. Germline lookup yields CDR1 MDHEN and CDR2 SYDVKM. The V gene end was trimmed by 6 bases and the J gene end by 5 bases; junction bases not matched to a gene: 5. The CDR3 spells CASRALAGGQDTQYF. DNA of the CDR3: TGTGCCAGCAGGGCACTAGCGGGAGGGCAAGATACGCAGTATTTT.

The chain combines TRBV20-1 with TRBJ1-2; D might be TRBD1 (6 bases). Germline lookup yields CDR1 DFQATT and CDR2 SNEGSKA (reference sequence). V was shortened by 0 bases and J by 0 bases, with 11 bases between the two germline ends. The CDR3 extends over 15 amino acids. This chain's CDR3 is CSARDGQPSNYGYTF. CDR3 nucleotides: TGCAGTGCTAGAGATGGACAGCCTTCTAACTATGGCTACACCTTC.

This clonotype was counted many times. The V and J genes are TRBV4-3 and TRBJ2-7; D is undetermined. Germline V gene lookup returns CDR1 LGHNA and CDR2 YSLEER. Trimming stripped 0 bases from V and 0 bases from J, with 3 bases between. The CDR3 runs 13 residues. The CDR3, as DNA: TGCGCCAGCAGCCAAGATATCTCCTACGAGCAGTACTTC. This gives the protein CASSQDISYEQYF.

This chain uses TRBV2 with TRBJ1-4; 8 nucleotides match TRBD1. V gave up 6 bases and J gave up 13 bases; unmatched junction bases: 25. CDR1 SNHLY and CDR2 FYNNEI come from the germline V gene. The CDR3 loop spans 18 amino acids. Here the CDR3 reads CASSQAETGAPMRKLLFF. In nucleotides, the CDR3 is TGTGCCAGCAGCCAAGCGGAGACAGGGGCGCCAATGCGAAAATTACTGTTTTTT. The full variable domain, with the rest looked up from reference TRBV2 and TRBJ1-4, is EPEVTQTPSHQVTQMGQEVILRCVPISNHLYFYWYRQILGQKVEFLVSFYNNEISEKSEIFDDQFSVERPDGSNFTLKIRSTKLEDSAMYFCASSQAETGAPMRKLLFFGSGTQLSVL.

This clonotype has just a few counts. The chain carries TRBV11-2 and TRBJ2-4; 8 nucleotides agree with TRBD1. The ends lost 3 bases at V and 0 bases at J; junction bases unmatched: 10. The CDR3 extends over 18 amino acids. Germline CDR1 SGHAT, CDR2 FQNNGV. The CDR3 region is CASSLRPGTGRAKNIQYF. In nucleotides, the CDR3 is TGTGCCAGCAGCTTGAGGCCTGGGACAGGAAGAGCCAAAAACATTCAGTACTTC.

The chain uses TRBV28 and TRBJ1-5, with TRBD1 matching 7 bases. Germline trimming cut 6 bases from V and 4 bases from J; bases unmatched to any gene: 6. Germline loops: CDR1 MDHEN, CDR2 SYDVKM. This CDR3 is built from 14 residues. CDR3 DNA: TGTGCCAGCAGGTGGGACAGTCGGAATCAGCCCCAGCATTTT. Amino acid sequence: CASRWDSRNQPQHF.

The chain employs TRBV9 and TRBJ2-2; D is uncertain. CDR1 is SGDLS and CDR2 is YYNGEE in the germline V gene. V lost 6 bases to trimming and J lost 4 bases, with 10 bases between them. This CDR3 spans 13 amino acids. This CDR3 reads CASTLTLTGELFF. Here the CDR3 DNA reads TGTGCCAGCACGCTGACCCTCACCGGGGAGCTGTTTTTT.

Written as DNA, the CDR3 is TGTGCCAGCAGTGAGAGGGACAGGGGGACCTACGAGCAGTACTTC. This encodes CASSERDRGTYEQYF. The chain employs TRBV6-1 and TRBJ2-7; 11 bases fit TRBD1. Trimming cost V 3 bases and J 2 bases; bases outside gene matches: 3. The CDR3 has 15 residues. Per germline, CDR1 MNHNS and CDR2 SASEGT.

The rearrangement uses TRBV4-1 and TRBJ2-2; 13 bases align to TRBD2. CDR1 and CDR2 from the germline V gene are MGHRA and YSYEKL. CDR3 length: 16 residues. V trimming: 1 base; J trimming: 7 bases; junction bases outside the gene matches: 3. CDR3 DNA sequence: TGCGCCAGCAGCCAAGGGACTAGCGGGAGTATCGGGGAGCTGTTTTTT. Residues: CASSQGTSGSIGELFF.

The rearrangement links TRBV3-1 to TRBJ2-7; D may be TRBD2 (6 bases). Looked up from germline, CDR1 is LGHDT and CDR2 is YNNKEL (reference sequence). CDR3 length: 15 amino acids. The germline V and J ends were trimmed by 1 base and 4 bases, with 14 bases remaining between them. The CDR3 nucleotides read TGTGCCAGCAGCCAAGGTGGCGGGACTTTGTACGAGCAGTACTTC. As protein: CASSQGGGTLYEQYF.

This chain uses TRBV19 with TRBJ2-7, with TRBD2 matching 8 bases. The CDR3 runs 13 residues. Germline lookup yields CDR1 LNHDA and CDR2 SQIVND (reference sequence). The ends lost 6 bases at V and 6 bases at J; junction bases unmatched: 7. CDR3 in amino acids: CASSSGLGGEQYF. The CDR3 bases are TGTGCCAGTAGCTCGGGACTAGGGGGCGAGCAGTACTTC.

The CDR3 loop is CAACPGGLTDTQYF. The CDR3 DNA sequence: TGTGCCGCTTGTCCGGGAGGACTCACAGATACGCAGTATTTT. The chain has TRBV6-6 and TRBJ2-3; 7 bases map to TRBD2. The CDR3 is 14 residues long. Germline assignment: CDR1 MNHNY and CDR2 SVGAGI (reference sequence). V gave up 11 bases and J gave up 2 bases; unmatched junction bases: 10.

The rearrangement uses TRBV2 and TRBJ2-1, with D tentatively TRBD2 (6 bases). The CDR3 has 12 amino acids. The V gene's germline CDR1 is SNHLY and CDR2 FYNNEI. The CDR3: CGSKGLDNEQFF. The CDR3 DNA follows: TGTGGTAGCAAGGGACTGGACAATGAGCAGTTCTTC.

The genes are TRBV3-1 and TRBJ1-1; 8 nucleotides line up with TRBD1. The J segment lost 8 bases and the V segment lost 3 bases, leaving 2 bases of the junction unmatched. The CDR3 loop spans 12 amino acids. CDR1 LGHDT and CDR2 YNNKEL come from the germline V gene (reference sequence). The CDR3 DNA follows: TGTGCCAGCAGCCAGGGGACAGGCGAAGCTTTCTTT. Translation gives CASSQGTGEAFF.

The rearrangement links TRBV6-4 to TRBJ1-1, with D possibly TRBD1 on 6 matching bases. Germline V gives CDR1 MRHNA, CDR2 SNTAGT. Between the trimmed V and J ends, which lost 6 bases and 0 bases, there was a span of 11 bases. The CDR3 extends over 14 amino acids. The CDR3 protein is CASRDSDMNTEAFF. Written as DNA, the CDR3 is TGTGCCAGCAGGGACAGCGACATGAACACTGAAGCTTTCTTT.

This sequence joins TRBV7-9 and TRBJ1-4; 7 nucleotides agree with TRBD1. CDR1 is SEHNR and CDR2 is FQNEAQ in the germline V gene (reference sequence). The CDR3 totals 14 residues. Losses at the gene ends were 1 base for V and 5 bases for J; bases not matched to a gene: 1. CDR3 coding DNA: TGTGCCAGCAGCTTAGGACAGGGAAATGAAAAACTGTTTTTT. As protein: CASSLGQGNEKLFF.

This clonotype has a count of ten or more. The rearrangement uses TRBV20-1 and TRBJ1-2, with D hard to call. Trimming left V 6 bases short and J 1 base short, with 12 bases between. The CDR3 totals 13 residues. Germline assignment: CDR1 DFQATT and CDR2 SNEGSKA (reference sequence). The CDR3 region is CSAEHGSNYGYTF. CDR3 in DNA: TGCAGTGCCGAGCATGGGAGTAACTATGGCTACACCTTC.

This clonotype has only a few counts. The rearrangement joins TRBV2 to TRBJ2-1; D is undetermined. The CDR3 contains 13 residues. Trimming cost V 7 bases and J 6 bases, with 13 bases left between them. Germline V CDR1 and CDR2: SNHLY, FYNNEI. The CDR3 DNA sequence: TGTGCCAGCAACAGCGTCCCCTTCAATGAGCAGTTCTTC. Protein product: CASNSVPFNEQFF. Drawing the rest from reference TRBV2 and TRBJ2-1, the complete variable domain is EPEVTQTPSHQVTQMGQEVILRCVPISNHLYFYWYRQILGQKVEFLVSFYNNEISEKSEIFDDQFSVERPDGSNFTLKIRSTKLEDSAMYFCASNSVPFNEQFFGPGTRLTVL.

The chain links TRBV28 to TRBJ2-7, with D possibly being TRBD2 (7 bases). The germline CDR1 and CDR2 sequences are MDHEN and SYDVKM. Trimming removed 10 bases from V and 5 bases from J, with 24 bases in between. This CDR3 region has 15 residues. The CDR3 protein is CAIQTTGTTRNEQYF. CDR3 nucleotides: TGTGCCATCCAAACCACAGGGACTACTAGAAACGAGCAGTACTTC.

This clonotype was picked up a small number of times. The chain has TRBV6-2 or TRBV6-3 and TRBJ2-1; tentative D call: TRBD2 (5 bases). The CDR3 runs 16 residues. The germline V gene encodes CDR1 MNHEY and CDR2 SVGEGT. The germline V and J ends were trimmed by 5 bases and 0 bases, with 14 bases remaining between them. CDR3 loop: CASSKLGSRSYNEQFF. CDR3 nucleotides: TGTGCCAGCAGTAAGTTAGGGAGCCGCTCCTACAATGAGCAGTTCTTC.

This clonotype came up many times. The chain combines TRBV12-3 or TRBV12-4 with TRBJ2-1; D is unclear. The V end was cut by 6 bases, the J end by 6 bases, with 6 bases between. CDR3 length: 11 residues. The CDR3: CASSPVNEQFF. In DNA, the CDR3 is TGTGCCAGCAGCCCAGTCAATGAGCAGTTCTTC.